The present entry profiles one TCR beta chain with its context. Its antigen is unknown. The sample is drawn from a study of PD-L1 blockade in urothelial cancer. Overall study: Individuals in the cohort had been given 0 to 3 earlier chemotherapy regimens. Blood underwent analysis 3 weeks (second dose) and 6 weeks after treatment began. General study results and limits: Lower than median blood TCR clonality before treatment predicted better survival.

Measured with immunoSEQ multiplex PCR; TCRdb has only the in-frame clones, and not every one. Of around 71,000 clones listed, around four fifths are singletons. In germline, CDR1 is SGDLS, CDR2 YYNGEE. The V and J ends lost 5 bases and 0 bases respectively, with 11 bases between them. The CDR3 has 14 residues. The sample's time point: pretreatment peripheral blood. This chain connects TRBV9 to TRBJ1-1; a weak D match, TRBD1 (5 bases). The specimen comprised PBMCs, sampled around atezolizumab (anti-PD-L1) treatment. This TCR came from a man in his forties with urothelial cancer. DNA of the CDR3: TGTGCCAGCAGGCAGGGACTCATGAACACTGAAGCTTTCTTT. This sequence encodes CASRQGLMNTEAFF.